The source of this T cell receptor beta chain is a study of control samples from healthy donors and cancer patients. CDR1 is MNHEY and CDR2 is SMNVEV in the germline V gene (reference sequence). The CDR3 spans 16 residues. V gave up 1 base and J gave up 3 bases; unmatched junction bases: 8. The data were produced by immunoSEQ multiplex PCR, yet TCRdb's version contains in-frame clones alone and is incomplete. The sample holds some 130,000 clones; about nine tenths are singletons and the top ten take around 2.1%. The J gene is TRBJ2-7, the V gene TRBV27, with 8 bases that match TRBD2. Sequencing used blood. The origin of this receptor is a woman between 50 and 59 years old in good health. The CDR3 reads CASSLWASGSLYEQYF. CDR3 coding DNA: TGTGCCAGCAGTTTATGGGCGAGCGGGAGTCTCTACGAGCAGTACTTC.